These 6 T cell receptor beta chains originate from one sample sequenced in a study of blood T cell repertoires in COVID-19. Assay used: immunoSEQ multiplex PCR; TCRdb lists only in-frame clones, some missing. Counted here are roughly 100,000 clones, 70% to 75% occurring once; the ten biggest clones make up roughly 0.9%. The specimen sequenced was peripheral blood. The receptor set was obtained from a human donor with acute or convalescent COVID-19. The donor label of this sample is uncertain.

The rearrangement links TRBV12-3 or TRBV12-4 to TRBJ1-5; tentative D call: TRBD1 (6 bases). With 7 bases removed from V and 8 bases from J, the gap between germline ends came to 15 bases. The CDR3 sequence is 13 residues long. The CDR3 reads CASTIGGIEPQHF. The CDR3 DNA sequence: TGTGCCAGCACCATAGGGGGAATTGAGCCCCAGCATTTT.

This chain uses TRBV5-4 with TRBJ1-1, with TRBD1 identical over 7 bases. The CDR3 contains 15 residues. Germline assignment: CDR1 SGHNT and CDR2 YYREEE (reference sequence). Losses at the gene ends were 4 bases for V and 7 bases for J; bases not matched to a gene: 13. The CDR3 sequence is CASSPWTGKRIEAFF. CDR3 in DNA: TGTGCCAGCAGCCCGTGGACAGGAAAAAGGATTGAAGCTTTCTTT.

The V and J genes are TRBV30 and TRBJ2-5, with TRBD2 identical over 8 bases. Losses at the gene ends were 5 bases for V and 2 bases for J; bases not matched to a gene: 7. This CDR3 is 14 amino acids long. Germline CDR1 reads GTSNPN; CDR2 reads SVGIG (reference sequence). The CDR3 reads CAWSPGGRQETQYF. DNA of the CDR3: TGTGCCTGGTCCCCGGGGGGGCGGCAAGAGACCCAGTACTTC.

V is TRBV11-2 and J is TRBJ2-1; 7 bases fit TRBD2. Germline-derived CDR1 and CDR2 are SGHAT and FQNNGV. The CDR3 covers 15 residues. The J segment lost 4 bases and the V segment lost 3 bases, leaving 6 bases of the junction unmatched. The CDR3: CASSFSSGPYNEQFF. As DNA, the CDR3 is TGTGCCAGCAGCTTTAGTAGCGGGCCTTACAATGAGCAGTTCTTC.

Comment on this clone: At the DNA level, this CDR3 is encoded by other sequences in the same sample as well. V is TRBV6-5 and J is TRBJ2-7, with TRBD1 matching 10 bases. The CDR3 spans 13 residues. CDR1 MNHEY and CDR2 SVGAGI come from the germline V gene. Unmatched junction bases numbered 3, after V lost 6 bases and J lost 4 bases. In DNA form, the CDR3 reads TGTGCCAGCAGCCGGGACAGGGGTTACGAGCAGTACGTC. Protein: CASSRDRGYEQYV.

This rearrangement joins TRBV24-1 to TRBJ2-3; 10 positions match TRBD1. This CDR3 has 17 residues. In germline, CDR1 is KGHDR, CDR2 SFDVKD. The V gene end was trimmed by 0 bases and the J gene end by 1 base; junction bases not matched to a gene: 3. DNA of the CDR3: TGTGCCACCAGTGATTTGTCCGGGACAGGGGGCACAGATACGCAGTATTTT. This translates into CATSDLSGTGGTDTQYF.